This is a list of T cell receptor beta chains from one sample in a study of T cells expressing NK-cell markers. TCRdb reprocessed the 5' RACE reads and stores each CDR3 protein as one record, lacking DNA. This specimen shows about 430,000 distinct CDR3 sequences; the ten leading clones hold about 1.5%. Sequenced material: blood T cells: a sorted CD56 or NKG2C T cell subset, CD4+ or CD8+ T cells, or bulk PBMC T cells (not recorded which). Every receptor here comes from a woman in her forties or fifties in good health. CDR3s include the opening cysteine and the closing phenylalanine or tryptophan.

j_call	v_call	cdr3_aa
TRBJ1-3	TRBV11-3	CASSRGENTIYF
TRBJ2-1	TRBV5-1	CASSFQPRQVEQFF
TRBJ2-5	TRBV7-9	CASSSGGTSGLVRETQYF
TRBJ1-3	TRBV6-5	CASSPGQVGNTIYF
TRBJ1-4	TRBV11-3	CASSFPGGVNEKLFF
TRBJ1-4	TRBV20-1	CSAPGGQGRYEKLFF
TRBJ2-2	TRBV27	CASRLYGAPLTGELFF
TRBJ2-2	TRBV10-3	CAIREISGNGELFF
TRBJ1-1	TRBV28	CASINGGEGTEAFF
TRBJ1-4	TRBV6-1	CASNRQGTAGEKLFF
TRBJ2-2	TRBV12-3/TRBV12-4	CASSPRILAGTNTGELFF
TRBJ2-5	TRBV6-5	CASSPGWNQETQYF
TRBJ2-1	TRBV5-5	CASSLTGTHNNEQFF
TRBJ2-2	TRBV10-2	CASRPSGRETGELFF
TRBJ2-1	TRBV12-3/TRBV12-4	CASSPGLANTGEQFF
TRBJ1-1	TRBV7-9	CASSPRSTEAFF
TRBJ1-2	TRBV12-3/TRBV12-4	CASSLTPGQGNYGYTF
TRBJ1-5	TRBV12-5	CASGLGNSGPQHF
TRBJ1-5	TRBV14	CATDFGPTDQPQHF
TRBJ2-3	TRBV11-2	CASSRGGLITDTQYF
TRBJ2-7	TRBV25-1	CASSDVVGRDEQYF
TRBJ2-7	TRBV20-1	CSAREIPGDVSYEQYF
TRBJ1-3	TRBV12-3/TRBV12-4	CASSLGRGGNTIYF
TRBJ2-5	TRBV20-1	CSARTTGQHGETQYF
TRBJ2-1	TRBV11-3	CASSLVLSNSYNEQFF
TRBJ2-1	TRBV7-2	CASSLGGRGPYNEQFF
TRBJ2-1	TRBV5-1	CASSLEVPGQAYNEQFF
TRBJ2-1	TRBV29-1	CSAVWVVQKGYNEQFF
TRBJ2-4	TRBV20-1	CSADGLAGGPGIQYF
TRBJ1-1	TRBV15	CATSGRLNTEAFF
TRBJ1-1	TRBV18	CASSPIQGSPEAFF
TRBJ1-2	TRBV4-1	CASSQFRDPYGYTF